The 21 T cell receptor beta chains below were found in one sample sequenced in a study of post-analysis software for immune sequencing data. Study-wide points: Among several TRBV segments more frequent in patients than controls were TRBV5-6, TRBV5-1 and TRBV20-1.

The TCR beta cDNA libraries carried unique molecular identifiers. MiXCR, applied by TCRdb to the PCR reads, yields one record per CDR3 protein. The sample records 600,000 to 700,000 distinct CDR3 sequences, approximately 59% being singletons. No antigen has been assigned to these receptors. Sequencing was performed on blood. The receptor source for this set is a girl aged 2 to 10 with multiple sclerosis.

This chain uses TRBV20-1 with TRBJ2-7; 10 positions match TRBD1. J was trimmed by 3 bases and V by 6 bases; bases with no gene match: 8. The CDR3 is 14 residues long. Germline CDR1 and CDR2: DFQATT and SNEGSKA (reference sequence). Here the CDR3 reads CSALLDRGRYEQYF. Here the CDR3 DNA reads TGCAGTGCCTTACTAGACAGGGGGCGCTACGAGCAGTACTTC.

The J gene is TRBJ2-1, the V gene TRBV29-1; no clear D gene. Trimming shortened V by 2 bases and J by 7 bases, and 9 bases separated the two germline ends. The CDR3 has 12 amino acids. CDR1 SQVTM and CDR2 ANQGSEA come from the germline V gene. The CDR3 reads CSVERGENEQFF. The CDR3 coding sequence is TGCAGCGTTGAAAGAGGAGAGAATGAGCAGTTCTTC.

The rearrangement links TRBV2 to TRBJ2-3; 7 nucleotides align to TRBD2. The CDR3 is 15 amino acids. J lost 5 bases, V lost 2 bases, and 7 bases had no gene match. Germline CDR1 is SNHLY and CDR2 is FYNNEI. The CDR3, as DNA: TGTGCCAGCAGTGAAATGACTAGCTTTGGAGATACGCAGTATTTT. As protein: CASSEMTSFGDTQYF.

DNA for the CDR3: TGTGCCAGCAGCTTGGCAGCGGGAAATAGGGAGACCCAGTACTTC. Its protein is CASSLAAGNRETQYF. The chain uses TRBV5-4 and TRBJ2-5, with TRBD2 matching 7 bases. Losses at the gene ends were 0 bases for V and 5 bases for J; bases not matched to a gene: 7. This CDR3 has 15 residues. Per germline, CDR1 SGHNT and CDR2 YYREEE (reference sequence).

This clonotype was seen a few times. V usage is TRBV7-2 and J usage is TRBJ2-1; no firm D call. This CDR3 is built from 15 residues. With 1 base removed from V and 0 bases from J, the gap between germline ends came to 7 bases. The germline gives CDR1 SGHTA, CDR2 FQGNSA. The CDR3 sequence: CASSLGEYSYNEQFF. CDR3 coding DNA: TGTGCCAGCAGCTTAGGAGAATACTCCTACAATGAGCAGTTCTTC.

The rearrangement uses TRBV6-1 and TRBJ2-7; the D gene is possibly TRBD1 (6 bases). The V gene's germline CDR1 is MNHNS and CDR2 SASEGT. The CDR3 is 14 residues long. The V end lost 2 bases, the J end lost 2 bases, and 10 bases lay between the germline ends. Here the CDR3 DNA reads TGTGCCAGCAGTGAAATAAAGGGGGCCTACGAGCAGTACTTC. It specifies CASSEIKGAYEQYF.

This sequence joins TRBV20-1 and TRBJ2-4, with D possibly matching TRBD1 (5 bases). The germline V and J ends were trimmed by 0 bases and 5 bases, with 17 bases remaining between them. Looked up from germline, CDR1 is DFQATT and CDR2 is SNEGSKA (reference sequence). This CDR3 is 16 amino acids long. The CDR3 sequence: CSARETDSRAENIQYF. In nucleotides, the CDR3 is TGCAGTGCTAGAGAGACAGATAGCCGGGCAGAAAACATTCAGTACTTC.

The rearrangement links TRBV24-1 to TRBJ2-2; 10 bases are shared with TRBD1. The CDR3 runs 15 residues. The germline gives CDR1 KGHDR, CDR2 SFDVKD. With 7 bases clipped from V and 4 bases from J, the junction kept 5 bases outside the gene matches. CDR3: CATRGTGAVTGELFF. Written as DNA, the CDR3 is TGTGCCACCAGGGGGACAGGGGCGGTCACCGGGGAGCTGTTTTTT.

V is TRBV10-1 and J is TRBJ2-5, with a possible D match to TRBD1 (5 bases). Trimming cost V 0 bases and J 4 bases, with 9 bases left between them. CDR3 size: 14 residues. CDR1 and CDR2 (germline): WNHNN, SYGVQD (reference sequence). The CDR3 DNA reads as TGCGCCAGCAGTGAGTCAAGAAGGGGAGAGACCCAGTACTTC. Its protein is CASSESRRGETQYF.

This clonotype has a handful of counts. This chain links TRBV29-1 with TRBJ1-2, with 8 bases aligning to TRBD1. CDR1 is SQVTM and CDR2 is ANQGSEA in the germline V gene. V lost 5 bases and J lost 2; bases outside the gene matches: 1. The CDR3 extends over 12 amino acids. The CDR3 nucleotides read TGCAGCGTTTGGACAGGGAACTATGGCTACACCTTC. Translated, it gives CSVWTGNYGYTF.

This clonotype was observed a few times. The chain links TRBV7-9 to TRBJ1-2; a possible D gene is TRBD1 (6 bases). V lost 1 base and J lost 3, with 12 bases in between. CDR3 length: 15 residues. Germline V CDR1 and CDR2: SEHNR, FQNEAQ (reference sequence). The CDR3: CASSLVGGLDYGYTF. In nucleotides, the CDR3 is TGTGCCAGCAGCTTAGTTGGGGGCTTGGACTATGGCTACACCTTC.

The CDR3 nucleotides are TGCGCCAGCAGCTTGAACAGGGTACCGGGGGATACGCAGTATTTT. Its translation: CASSLNRVPGDTQYF. The chain employs TRBV5-1 and TRBJ2-3, with D perhaps TRBD1 (6 bases). This CDR3 spans 15 amino acids. Germline loops: CDR1 SGHRS, CDR2 YFSETQ. V was trimmed by 1 base and J by 6 bases, leaving 15 bases between them. The full variable domain, with the rest looked up from reference TRBV5-1 and TRBJ2-3, is KAGVTQTPRYLIKTRGQQVTLSCSPISGHRSVSWYQQTPGQGLQFLFEYFSETQRNKGNFPGRFSGRQFSNSRSEMNVSTLELGDSALYLCASSLNRVPGDTQYFGPGTRLTVL.

This clonotype has only a few counts. The chain recombines TRBV10-3 with TRBJ1-1; D ambiguous. Germline CDR1 ENHRY, CDR2 SYGVKD. V shed 4 bases and J shed 6 bases, with 12 bases lying between them. The CDR3 sequence is 13 residues long. CDR3 residues: CAISVMEGAEAFF. In DNA, the CDR3 is TGTGCCATCAGTGTAATGGAGGGAGCTGAAGCTTTCTTT.

This clonotype came up many times. V and J are TRBV6-6 and TRBJ1-2, with D possibly matching TRBD1 (6 bases). From germline, CDR1 is MNHNY and CDR2 SVGAGI (reference sequence). The length of the CDR3 is 16 residues. V was shortened by 2 bases and J by 3 bases, with 16 bases between the two germline ends. In nucleotides, the CDR3 is TGTGCCAGCAGTTACAGGGGGTTAGACAGTGACTATGGCTACACCTTC. As protein: CASSYRGLDSDYGYTF.

The gene calls are TRBV7-9 and TRBJ1-2; D not certain. CDR1 is SEHNR, CDR2 FQNEAQ, per germline (reference sequence). The CDR3 contains 13 residues. Trimming left V 0 bases short and J 7 bases short, with 9 bases between. The CDR3 DNA sequence: TGTGCCAGCAGCTTAGCGCGAGAGGTTGGCTACACCTTC. This gives the protein CASSLAREVGYTF.

The gene calls are TRBV11-2 and TRBJ2-5, with 10 positions matching TRBD2. The CDR3 contains 16 residues. The germline V gene encodes CDR1 SGHAT and CDR2 FQNNGV. Unmatched junction bases numbered 8, after V lost 2 bases and J lost 5 bases. The CDR3 bases are TGTGCCAGCAGCTTAACGCTAGCGGGAGATAGGGAGACCCAGTACTTC. This gives the protein CASSLTLAGDRETQYF.

This chain connects TRBV7-9 to TRBJ2-3, with 8 nucleotides matching TRBD2. Trimming cost V 5 bases and J 4 bases; bases outside gene matches: 5. Germline CDR1 reads SEHNR; CDR2 reads FQNEAQ (reference sequence). This CDR3 has 14 residues. For the CDR3, the DNA is TGTGCCAGCAGCCCCGGGGGGGCGTCAGATACGCAGTATTTT. Protein: CASSPGGASDTQYF.

The chain joins TRBV5-1 to TRBJ2-1, with a possible D match to TRBD2 (5 bases). Trimming removed 1 base at V and 10 bases at J, with 18 bases between. This CDR3 region has 15 residues. Per germline, CDR1 SGHRS and CDR2 YFSETQ. CDR3 amino acids: CASSLIAAPGEEQFF. The CDR3 DNA reads TGCGCCAGCAGCTTGATTGCGGCCCCTGGGGAGGAGCAGTTCTTC.

The chain has TRBV29-1 and TRBJ2-3; 11 bases map to TRBD1. With 6 bases clipped from V and 7 bases from J, the junction kept 6 bases outside the gene matches. This CDR3 comprises 13 residues. CDR1 SQVTM and CDR2 ANQGSEA come from the germline V gene. The CDR3 is CSVGTGGDHTQYF. Written as DNA, the CDR3 is TGCAGCGTGGGGACAGGGGGGGATCATACGCAGTATTTT.

In this sample, this clonotype turned up a few times. V is TRBV3-1 and J is TRBJ2-7, with a possible D match to TRBD2 (5 bases). Trimming shortened V by 2 bases and J by 3 bases, and 14 bases separated the two germline ends. The CDR3 consists of 15 residues. The germline gives CDR1 LGHDT, CDR2 YNNKEL (reference sequence). CDR3 amino acids: CASSQSASSIYEQYF. DNA for the CDR3: TGTGCCAGCAGCCAATCCGCTAGCTCTATCTACGAGCAGTACTTC.

This clonotype appeared a single time. The V gene is TRBV7-2, the J gene TRBJ2-3; D call uncertain. Germline V gives CDR1 SGHTA, CDR2 FQGNSA. This CDR3 is 17 amino acids long. V was clipped by 4 bases and J by 2 bases, with 19 bases between them. CDR3 sequence (DNA): TGTGCCAGCAGCTCCCAGGCACTCAAGAAAAACACAGATACGCAGTATTTT. This codes for CASSSQALKKNTDTQYF.